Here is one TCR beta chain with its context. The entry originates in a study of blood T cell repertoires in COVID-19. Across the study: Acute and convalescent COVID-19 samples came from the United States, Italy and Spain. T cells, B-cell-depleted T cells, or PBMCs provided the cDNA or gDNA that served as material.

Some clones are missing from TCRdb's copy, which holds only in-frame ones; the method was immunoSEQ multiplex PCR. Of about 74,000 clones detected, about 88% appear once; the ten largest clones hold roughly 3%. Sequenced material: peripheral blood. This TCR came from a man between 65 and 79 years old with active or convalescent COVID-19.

Here the CDR3 DNA reads TGTGCCAGCAGCGTAACAGGACAGTTCACTGAAGCTTTCTTT. Its protein product is CASSVTGQFTEAFF. The chain has TRBV9 and TRBJ1-1, with D perhaps matching TRBD1 (6 bases). Germline V lookup: CDR1 SGDLS, CDR2 YYNGEE. The CDR3 contains 14 residues. The germline V and J ends were trimmed by 1 base and 4 bases, with 11 bases remaining between them.